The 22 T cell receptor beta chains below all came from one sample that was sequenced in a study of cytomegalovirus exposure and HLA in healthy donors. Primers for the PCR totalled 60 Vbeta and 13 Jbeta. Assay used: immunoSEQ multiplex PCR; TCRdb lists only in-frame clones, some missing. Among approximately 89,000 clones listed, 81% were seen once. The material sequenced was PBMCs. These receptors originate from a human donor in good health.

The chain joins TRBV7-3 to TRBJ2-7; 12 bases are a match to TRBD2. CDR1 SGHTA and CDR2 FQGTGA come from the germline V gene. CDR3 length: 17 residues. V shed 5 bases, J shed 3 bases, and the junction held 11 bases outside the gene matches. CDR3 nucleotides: TGTGCCAGCAGCACTCAGGGGGGACTAGCGGGTGTCTACGAGCAGTACTTC. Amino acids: CASSTQGGLAGVYEQYF.

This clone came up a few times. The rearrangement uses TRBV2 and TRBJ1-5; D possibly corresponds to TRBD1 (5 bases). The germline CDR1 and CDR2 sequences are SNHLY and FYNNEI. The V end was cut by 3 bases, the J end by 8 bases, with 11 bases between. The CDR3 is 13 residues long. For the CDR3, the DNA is TGTGCCAGCAGTGATTCCTCAGGGAAGCCCCAGCATTTT. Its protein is CASSDSSGKPQHF.

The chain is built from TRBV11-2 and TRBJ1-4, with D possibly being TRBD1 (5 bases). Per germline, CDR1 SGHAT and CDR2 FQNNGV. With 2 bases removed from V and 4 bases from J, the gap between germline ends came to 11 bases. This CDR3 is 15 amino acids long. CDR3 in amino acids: CASSLNQGLNEKLFF. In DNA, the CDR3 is TGTGCCAGCAGCTTAAATCAGGGACTTAATGAAAAACTGTTTTTT.

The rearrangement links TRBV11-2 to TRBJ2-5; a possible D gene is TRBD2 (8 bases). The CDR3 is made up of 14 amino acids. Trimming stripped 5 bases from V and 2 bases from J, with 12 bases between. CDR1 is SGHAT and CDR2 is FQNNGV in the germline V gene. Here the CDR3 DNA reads TGTGCCAGCAGCCGGGGGGGACAGCAAGAGACCCAGTACTTC. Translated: CASSRGGQQETQYF.

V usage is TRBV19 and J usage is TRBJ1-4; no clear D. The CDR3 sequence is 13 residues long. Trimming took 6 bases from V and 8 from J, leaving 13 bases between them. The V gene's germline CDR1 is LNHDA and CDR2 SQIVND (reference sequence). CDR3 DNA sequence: TGTGCCAGTAGGGGAGGAGGGCGAGAAAAACTGTTTTTT. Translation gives CASRGGGREKLFF.

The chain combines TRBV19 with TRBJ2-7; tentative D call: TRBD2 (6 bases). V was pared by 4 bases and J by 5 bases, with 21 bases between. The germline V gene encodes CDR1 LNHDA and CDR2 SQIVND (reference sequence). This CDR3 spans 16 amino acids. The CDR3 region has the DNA TGTGCCAGTAGTACCCCCGGGGCCGCGGGATTCAACGAGCAGTACTTC. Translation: CASSTPGAAGFNEQYF.

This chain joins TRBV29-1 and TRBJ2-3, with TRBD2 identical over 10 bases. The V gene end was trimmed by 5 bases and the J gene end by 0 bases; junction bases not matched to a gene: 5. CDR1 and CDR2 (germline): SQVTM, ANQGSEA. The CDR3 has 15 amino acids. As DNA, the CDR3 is TGCAGCGTTAGGACTAGCGGAGTCAGCACAGATACGCAGTATTTT. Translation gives CSVRTSGVSTDTQYF.

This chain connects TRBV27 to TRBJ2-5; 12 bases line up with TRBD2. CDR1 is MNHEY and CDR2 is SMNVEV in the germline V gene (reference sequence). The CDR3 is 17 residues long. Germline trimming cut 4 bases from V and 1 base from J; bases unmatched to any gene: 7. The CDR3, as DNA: TGTGCCAGCAGTTCCTCTTTGACTAGCGGGGGCCAAGAGACCCAGTACTTC. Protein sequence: CASSSSLTSGGQETQYF.

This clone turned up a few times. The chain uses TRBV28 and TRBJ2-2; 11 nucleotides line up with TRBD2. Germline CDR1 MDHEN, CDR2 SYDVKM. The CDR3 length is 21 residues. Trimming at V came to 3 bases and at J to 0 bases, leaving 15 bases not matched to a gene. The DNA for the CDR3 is TGTGCCAGCAGTTTCCCCGGGTCTGAGGGACTAGCGGACACGAACACCGGGGAGCTGTTTTTT. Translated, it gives CASSFPGSEGLADTNTGELFF.

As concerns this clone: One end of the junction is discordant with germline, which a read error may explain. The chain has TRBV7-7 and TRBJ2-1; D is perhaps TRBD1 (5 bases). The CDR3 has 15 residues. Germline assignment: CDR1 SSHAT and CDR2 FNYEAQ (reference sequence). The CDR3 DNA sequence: TGTGCTAGCAGCCCAGGACGGACATCTGGGAATGAGCAGTTCTTC. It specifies CASSPGRTSGNEQFF.

CDR3 nucleotide sequence: TGTGCCAGCAGTTTAGTGGGTCTAGCGGGAGAAAACATTCAGTACTTC. Amino acids: CASSLVGLAGENIQYF. The chain links TRBV28 to TRBJ2-4; 10 nucleotides match TRBD2. Germline V gene data show CDR1 as MDHEN and CDR2 as SYDVKM. The V gene end was trimmed by 2 bases and the J gene end by 5 bases; junction bases not matched to a gene: 6. The length of the CDR3 is 16 residues.

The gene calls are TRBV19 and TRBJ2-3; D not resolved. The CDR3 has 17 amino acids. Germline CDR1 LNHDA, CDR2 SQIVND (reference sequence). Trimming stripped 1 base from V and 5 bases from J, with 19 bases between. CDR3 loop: CASSIAASSSRIDTQYF. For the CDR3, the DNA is TGTGCCAGTAGTATAGCTGCGAGTAGTTCGCGCATAGATACGCAGTATTTT.

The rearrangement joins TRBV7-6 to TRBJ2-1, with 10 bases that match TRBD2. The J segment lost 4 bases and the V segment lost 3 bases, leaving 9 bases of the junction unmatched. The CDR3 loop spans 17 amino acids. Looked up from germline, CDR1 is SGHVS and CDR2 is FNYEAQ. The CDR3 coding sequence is TGTGCCAGCAGCTTGATAGTAGCGGGAGGAGGGTACAATGAGCAGTTCTTC. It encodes CASSLIVAGGGYNEQFF.

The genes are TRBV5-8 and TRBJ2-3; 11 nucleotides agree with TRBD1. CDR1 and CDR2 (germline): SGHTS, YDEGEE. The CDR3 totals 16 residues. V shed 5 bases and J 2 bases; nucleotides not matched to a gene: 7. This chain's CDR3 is CASRERTGGPTDTQYF. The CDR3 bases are TGTGCCAGCAGGGAAAGGACAGGGGGCCCCACAGATACGCAGTATTTT.

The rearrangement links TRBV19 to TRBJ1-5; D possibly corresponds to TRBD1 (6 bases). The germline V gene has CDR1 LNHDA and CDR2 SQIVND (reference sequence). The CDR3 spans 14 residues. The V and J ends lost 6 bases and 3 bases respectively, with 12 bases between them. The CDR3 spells CASRGRGHNQPQHF. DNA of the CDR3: TGTGCCAGTAGGGGCAGGGGTCACAATCAGCCCCAGCATTTT.

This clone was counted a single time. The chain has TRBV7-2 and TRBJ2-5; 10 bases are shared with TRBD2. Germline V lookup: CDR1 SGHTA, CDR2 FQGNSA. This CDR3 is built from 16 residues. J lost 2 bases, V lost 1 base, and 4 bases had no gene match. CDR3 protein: CASSLVRAGGQETQYF. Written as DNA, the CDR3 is TGTGCCAGCAGCTTAGTTCGAGCGGGGGGGCAAGAGACCCAGTACTTC.

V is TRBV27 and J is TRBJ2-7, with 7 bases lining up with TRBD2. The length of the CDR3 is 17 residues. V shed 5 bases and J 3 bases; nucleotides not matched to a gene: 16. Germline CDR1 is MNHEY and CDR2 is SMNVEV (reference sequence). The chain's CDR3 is CASSTSPPREDGYEQYF. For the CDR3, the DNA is TGTGCCAGCAGTACATCCCCCCCCCGGGAGGACGGCTACGAGCAGTACTTC.

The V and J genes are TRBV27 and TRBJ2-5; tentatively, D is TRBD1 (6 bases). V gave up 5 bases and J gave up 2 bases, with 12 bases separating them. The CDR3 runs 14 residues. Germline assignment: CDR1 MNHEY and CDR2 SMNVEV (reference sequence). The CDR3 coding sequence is TGTGCCAGCAGTCCCTTTCAGGGGCAAGAGACCCAGTACTTC. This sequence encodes CASSPFQGQETQYF.

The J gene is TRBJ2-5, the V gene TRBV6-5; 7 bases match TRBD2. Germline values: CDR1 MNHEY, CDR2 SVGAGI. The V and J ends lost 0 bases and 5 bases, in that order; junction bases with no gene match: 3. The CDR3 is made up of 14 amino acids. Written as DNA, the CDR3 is TGTGCCAGCAGTTACTCGCGACTAGCTGAGACCCAGTACTTC. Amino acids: CASSYSRLAETQYF.

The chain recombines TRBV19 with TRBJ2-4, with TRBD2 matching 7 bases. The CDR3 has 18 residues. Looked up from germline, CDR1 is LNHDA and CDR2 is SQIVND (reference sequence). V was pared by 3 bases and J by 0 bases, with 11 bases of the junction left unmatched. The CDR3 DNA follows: TGTGCCAGTAGTATCGGGCAGGGAGGGCGGGTAGCCAAAAACATTCAGTACTTC. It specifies CASSIGQGGRVAKNIQYF.

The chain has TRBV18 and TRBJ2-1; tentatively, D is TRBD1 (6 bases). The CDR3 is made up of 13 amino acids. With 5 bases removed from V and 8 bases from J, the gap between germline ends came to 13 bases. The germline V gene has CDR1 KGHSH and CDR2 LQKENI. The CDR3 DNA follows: TGTGCCAGCTCATCGAAGGGGGATCATGAGCAGTTCTTC. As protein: CASSSKGDHEQFF.

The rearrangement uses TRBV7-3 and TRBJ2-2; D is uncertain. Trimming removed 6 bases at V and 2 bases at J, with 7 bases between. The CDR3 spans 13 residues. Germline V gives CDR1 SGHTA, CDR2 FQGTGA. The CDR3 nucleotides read TGTGCCAGCAGTACAACCAACACCGGGGAGCTGTTTTTT. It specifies CASSTTNTGELFF.